A single sample gave rise to the 16 T cell receptor beta chains below, sequenced in a study of blood T cell repertoires in COVID-19. Sequencing used immunoSEQ multiplex PCR; TCRdb keeps in-frame clones, though not all of them. Of some 150,000 clones detected, roughly 80% appear once; the ten largest clones hold 9% to 13%. Sequences were obtained from peripheral blood. These receptors were collected from a woman aged 60 to 75 with COVID-19, enrolled during active disease.

The rearrangement joins TRBV7-3 to TRBJ2-1; D is possibly TRBD2 (6 bases). The length of the CDR3 is 16 residues. CDR1 is SGHTA, CDR2 FQGTGA, per germline. With 5 bases removed from V and 0 bases from J, the gap between germline ends came to 14 bases. In DNA, the CDR3 is TGTGCCAGCAGCCCCGCGGGGTCGGGCTCCTACAATGAGCAGTTCTTC. It specifies CASSPAGSGSYNEQFF.

This clone turned up a few times. The chain is built from TRBV25-1 and TRBJ1-2, with D maybe TRBD1 (6 bases). V dropped 4 bases and J dropped 1 base, with 13 bases sitting between them. The length of the CDR3 is 15 residues. Germline CDR1 MGHDK, CDR2 SYGVNS. The CDR3 nucleotides are TGTGCCAGCAGTGCCAGCAGGGGAAGTAACTATGGCTACACCTTC. It codes for CASSASRGSNYGYTF.

This chain links TRBV6-1 with TRBJ2-1, with D tentatively TRBD2 (6 bases). The germline V gene has CDR1 MNHNS and CDR2 SASEGT. This CDR3 contains 16 residues. Trimming cost V 0 bases and J 3 bases, with 12 bases left between them. CDR3 coding DNA: TGTGCCAGCAGTGAAGCGGCGCGGGGCTACTACAATGAGCAGTTCTTC. The encoded protein is CASSEAARGYYNEQFF.

The V call is TRBV25-1, the J call TRBJ2-1, with 9 bases matching TRBD1. V lost 3 bases, J lost 15 bases, and 12 bases stayed unmatched. The CDR3 has 14 amino acids. The V gene's germline CDR1 is MGHDK and CDR2 SYGVNS. CDR3: CASSDTNPTGGPFF. The CDR3 nucleotides read TGTGCCAGCAGTGACACCAACCCGACAGGGGGTCCGTTCTTC.

The chain links TRBV11-2 to TRBJ1-6; TRBD1 matches 8 bases. V shed 1 base and J 13 bases; nucleotides not matched to a gene: 6. The CDR3 runs to 14 residues. Germline loops: CDR1 SGHAT, CDR2 FQNNGV. The CDR3 DNA reads TGTGCCAGCAGCTTAGGAGGTCAGGGGGCTCCCCTCCACTTT. Amino acids: CASSLGGQGAPLHF.

V usage is TRBV29-1 and J usage is TRBJ1-2; D remains ambiguous. Germline assignment: CDR1 SQVTM and CDR2 ANQGSEA. Trimming removed 0 bases from V and 8 bases from J, with 19 bases in between. This CDR3 has 15 residues. The chain's CDR3 is CSVEDPWTEGYGYTF. The CDR3 nucleotides read TGCAGCGTTGAAGATCCTTGGACGGAGGGATACGGCTACACCTTC.

V and J are TRBV5-8 and TRBJ2-7, with TRBD1 matching 8 bases. Germline trimming cut 4 bases from V and 5 bases from J; bases unmatched to any gene: 5. This CDR3 is 13 amino acids long. Germline lookup yields CDR1 SGHTS and CDR2 YDEGEE. The CDR3 bases are TGTGCCAGCAGCCGGGACAGGAGGAACGAGCAGTACGTC. Residues: CASSRDRRNEQYV.

The rearrangement uses TRBV2 and TRBJ1-4; no reliable D call. This CDR3 comprises 14 residues. CDR1 is SNHLY, CDR2 FYNNEI, per germline. V was cut by 5 bases and J by 0 bases, with 7 bases left in between. CDR3 coding DNA: TGTGCCAGCAGTTCAGGAACAACTAATGAAAAACTGTTTTTT. Encoded protein: CASSSGTTNEKLFF.

This chain uses TRBV20-1 with TRBJ2-7; TRBD2 might be the D (5 bases). V was cut by 1 base and J by 4 bases, with 5 bases left in between. Germline CDR1 DFQATT, CDR2 SNEGSKA (reference sequence). CDR3 size: 11 residues. The CDR3 coding sequence is TGCAGTGCTAGAGGGGAGTACGAGCAGTACTTC. This encodes CSARGEYEQYF.

The rearrangement joins TRBV6-5 to TRBJ1-2; D gene unclear. The CDR3 is 13 amino acids. Trimming cost V 8 bases and J 2 bases, with 12 bases left between them. The V gene's germline CDR1 is MNHEY and CDR2 SVGAGI. CDR3 DNA sequence: TGTGCCAGCCAGATGAGACTAAACTATGGCTACACCTTC. Protein product: CASQMRLNYGYTF.

V usage is TRBV10-3 and J usage is TRBJ1-4, with D tentatively TRBD1 (6 bases). This CDR3 has 12 residues. Germline CDR1 ENHRY, CDR2 SYGVKD. The V end lost 2 bases, the J end lost 8 bases, and 6 bases lay between the germline ends. This CDR3 is CAISEQGEKLFF. The DNA of the CDR3 is TGTGCCATCAGTGAGCAGGGGGAAAAACTGTTTTTT.

This clone was recorded only once. The J gene is TRBJ1-4, the V gene TRBV12-5; 7 bases are shared with TRBD1. Germline V gives CDR1 LGHNT, CDR2 FRNRAP. Trimming cost V 1 base and J 0 bases; bases outside gene matches: 14. The CDR3 length is 20 residues. CDR3 nucleotide sequence: TGTGCTAGTGGTTTGGCGCTCGGGGCAGGGGGTCTAGCAACTAATGAAAAACTGTTTTTT. This translates into CASGLALGAGGLATNEKLFF.

CDR3 loop: CASRLRGSYNSPLHF. The CDR3 bases are TGTGCCAGTCGGCTTCGGGGCTCCTATAATTCACCCCTCCACTTT. The V gene is TRBV27, the J gene TRBJ1-6; D call uncertain. This CDR3 spans 15 amino acids. Per germline, CDR1 MNHEY and CDR2 SMNVEV (reference sequence). Trimming stripped 9 bases from V and 0 bases from J, with 12 bases between.

V usage is TRBV6-4 and J usage is TRBJ1-4; TRBD1 might be the D (6 bases). Trimming stripped 2 bases from V and 5 bases from J, with 12 bases between. The CDR3 extends over 15 amino acids. Germline loops: CDR1 MRHNA, CDR2 SNTAGT. This CDR3 is CASSDHGGANEKLFF. As DNA, the CDR3 is TGTGCCAGCAGTGACCATGGGGGGGCAAATGAAAAACTGTTTTTT.

V gene TRBV11-2 combines with J gene TRBJ2-7; 8 positions match TRBD2. The germline V gene has CDR1 SGHAT and CDR2 FQNNGV. V was clipped by 5 bases and J by 2 bases; unmatched bases: 8. This CDR3 has 15 residues. The CDR3 here is CASSGSGSRAYEQYF. The DNA for the CDR3 is TGTGCCAGCAGCGGCAGCGGGAGTAGGGCCTACGAGCAGTACTTC.

The table lists this clone with a count of one. The V call is TRBV18, the J call TRBJ2-3, with 15 nucleotides matching TRBD2. Looked up from germline, CDR1 is KGHSH and CDR2 is LQKENI. The V and J ends lost 3 bases and 6 bases, in that order; junction bases with no gene match: 4. The CDR3 extends over 16 amino acids. Written as DNA, the CDR3 is TGTGCCAGCTCACCTGGACTAGCGGGAGGGCCGGATACGCAGTATTTT. Protein: CASSPGLAGGPDTQYF.